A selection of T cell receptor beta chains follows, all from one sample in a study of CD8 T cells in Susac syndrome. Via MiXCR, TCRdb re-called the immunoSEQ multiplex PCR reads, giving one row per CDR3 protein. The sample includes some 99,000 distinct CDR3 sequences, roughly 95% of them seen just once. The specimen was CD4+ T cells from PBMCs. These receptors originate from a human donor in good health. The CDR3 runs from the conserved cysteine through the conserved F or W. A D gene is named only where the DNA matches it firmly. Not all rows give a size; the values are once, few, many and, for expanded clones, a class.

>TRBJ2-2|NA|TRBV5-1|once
TGCGCCAGCAGCATTGGGCCCAGGATCACCGGGGAGCTGTTTTTT
CASSIGPRITGELFF
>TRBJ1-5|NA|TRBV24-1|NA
TGTGCCACCAGTGACTCAACAGCCCCCAGTCAGCCCCAGCATTTT
CATSDSTAPSQPQHF
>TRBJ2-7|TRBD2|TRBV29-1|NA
TGCAGCGTAAGCGGGAGTGCCTACGAGCAGTACTTC
CSVSGSAYEQYF
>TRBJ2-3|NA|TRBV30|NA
TGTGCCTGGGGGGGAGATACGCAGTATTTT
CAWGGDTQYF
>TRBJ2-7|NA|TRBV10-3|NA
TGTGCCATCAGTGAGTCGGTCACAGGGACCTACGAGCAGTACTTC
CAISESVTGTYEQYF
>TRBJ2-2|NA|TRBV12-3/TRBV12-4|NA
TGTGCCAGCAGTCCCCATTCCGGCGGGGAGCTGTTTTTT
CASSPHSGGELFF
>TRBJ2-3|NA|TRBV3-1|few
TGTGCCAGCAGCCCAGATAGGGGAGCGGATACGCAGTATTTT
CASSPDRGADTQYF
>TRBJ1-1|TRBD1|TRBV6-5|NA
TGTGCCAGCAGTTTCAACAGGGGTGAATGGAACTCTGAAGCTTTCTTT
CASSFNRGEWNSEAFF
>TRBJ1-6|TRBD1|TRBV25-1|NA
TGTGCCAGCATGGGGACAGGCCTTTATAATTCACCCCTCCACTTT
CASMGTGLYNSPLHF
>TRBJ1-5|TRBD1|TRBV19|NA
TGTGCCAGTAGTATATGGGTAGGACAGGGCTATCAGCCCCAGCATTTT
CASSIWVGQGYQPQHF
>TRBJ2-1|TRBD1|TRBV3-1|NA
TGTGCCAGCAGCCAAGATGGACAGGGGGCCTACAATGAGCAGTTCTTC
CASSQDGQGAYNEQFF
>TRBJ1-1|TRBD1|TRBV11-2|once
TGTGCCAGCAGCTTAGCTACAGGGGGCTTCGAAGCTTTCTTT
CASSLATGGFEAFF
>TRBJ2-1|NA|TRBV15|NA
TGTGCCACCAGCAGGGACCGTTATTCCTACAATGAGCAGTTCTTC
CATSRDRYSYNEQFF
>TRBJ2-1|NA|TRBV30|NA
TGTGCCTGGAGTGCAACCCGGGATGAGCAGTTCTTC
CAWSATRDEQFF
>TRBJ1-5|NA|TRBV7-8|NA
TGTGCCAGTGTCGAAAGGACGGATCAGCCCCAGCATTTT
CASVERTDQPQHF
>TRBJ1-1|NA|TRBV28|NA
TGTGCCAGCAGGAACACTGAAGCTTTCTTT
CASRNTEAFF
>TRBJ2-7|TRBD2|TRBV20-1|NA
TGCAGTGCTAGCCAGAGCGGGGGAACCTACGAGCAGTACTTC
CSASQSGGTYEQYF
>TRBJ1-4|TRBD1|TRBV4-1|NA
TGCGCCAGCAGCCAAGGCCCGGGACAGACAAATGAAAAACTGTTTTTT
CASSQGPGQTNEKLFF
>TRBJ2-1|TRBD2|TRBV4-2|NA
TGTGCCAGCAGCTCGTCTAGCGGGAGGGGGAGCAATGAGCAGTTCTTC
CASSSSSGRGSNEQFF
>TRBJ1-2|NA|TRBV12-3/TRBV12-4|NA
TGTGCCAGCAACCCCGGACAGTCCGCCTATGGCTACACCTTC
CASNPGQSAYGYTF
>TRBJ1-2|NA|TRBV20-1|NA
TGCAGTGCACAGACAGTGGAGTATGGCTACACCTTC
CSAQTVEYGYTF
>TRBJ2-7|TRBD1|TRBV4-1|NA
TGCGCCAGCAGCCCCGAAGGGCAGGGGGCACGGGAGCAGTACTTC
CASSPEGQGAREQYF
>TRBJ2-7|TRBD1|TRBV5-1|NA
TGCGCCAGCAGCTTGACGATTGGACAGGGTTCGTACGAGCAGTACTTC
CASSLTIGQGSYEQYF
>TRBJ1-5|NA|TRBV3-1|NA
TGTGCCAGCAGCCAAACATCAGGGAGCAATCAGCCCCAGCATTTT
CASSQTSGSNQPQHF
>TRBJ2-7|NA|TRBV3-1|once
TGTGCCAGCAGCCAGAACAATCTCTACGAGCAGTACTTC
CASSQNNLYEQYF
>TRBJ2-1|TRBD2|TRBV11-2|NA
TGTGCCAGCAGCTTTTCGACTAGCGGCTACAATGAGCAGTTCTTC
CASSFSTSGYNEQFF
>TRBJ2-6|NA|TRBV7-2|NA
TGTGCCAGCAGCTTGGCCGAGACAGGGAGGCTCTCAGCCAACGTCCTGACTTTC
CASSLAETGRLSANVLTF
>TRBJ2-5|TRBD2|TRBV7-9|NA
TGTGCCAGCAGCTTAGAACTAGCGGGAGGAATCCAAGAGACCCAGTACTTC
CASSLELAGGIQETQYF
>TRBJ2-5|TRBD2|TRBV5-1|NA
TGCGCCAGCAAAAGGATAGCGGGGGGTCAAGAGACCCAGTACTTC
CASKRIAGGQETQYF
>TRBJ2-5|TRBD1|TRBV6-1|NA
TGTGCCAGCAGTGAATATCTGACAGGGCGGATCCAAGAGACCCAGTACTTC
CASSEYLTGRIQETQYF
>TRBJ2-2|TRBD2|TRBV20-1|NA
TGCAGTGCTAGACCGGGAGGCCCAAGGAACACCGGGGAGCTGTTTTTT
CSARPGGPRNTGELFF
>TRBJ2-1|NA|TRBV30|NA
TGTGCCTGGAGTCACACAGGGAATGAGCAGTTCTTC
CAWSHTGNEQFF